These 30 T cell receptor beta chains originate from one sample sequenced in a study of PD-L1 blockade in urothelial cancer. Generated by immunoSEQ multiplex PCR, the TCRdb table keeps only in-frame clones and is missing some. The sample yields around 41,000 clones, roughly 80% seen once. Time point noted: peripheral blood 6 weeks after treatment start. The source material was PBMCs, sampled around atezolizumab (anti-PD-L1) treatment. Source of these receptors: a man aged 60-69 years with urothelial cancer.

This chain links TRBV9 with TRBJ2-3, with D uncertain. This CDR3 is built from 15 residues. In germline, CDR1 is SGDLS, CDR2 YYNGEE. V lost 0 bases to trimming and J lost 2 bases, with 10 bases between them. The CDR3 loop reads CASSVVFGDTDTQYF. DNA of the CDR3: TGTGCCAGCAGCGTAGTGTTCGGAGACACAGATACGCAGTATTTT.

The chain combines TRBV19 with TRBJ2-7; 8 bases line up with TRBD1. V lost 6 bases to trimming and J lost 5 bases; unmatched junction nucleotides: 6. The CDR3 consists of 13 residues. Germline V lookup: CDR1 LNHDA, CDR2 SQIVND (reference sequence). The CDR3 reads CASRVQGDHEQYF. CDR3 sequence (DNA): TGTGCCAGTAGGGTACAGGGGGATCACGAGCAGTACTTC. Full variable domain (rest looked up from reference TRBV19 and TRBJ2-7): DGGITQSPKYLFRKEGQNVTLSCEQNLNHDAMYWYRQDPGQGLRLIYYSQIVNDFQKGDIAEGYSVSREKKESFPLTVTSAQKNPTAFYLCASRVQGDHEQYFGPGTRLTVT.

The chain employs TRBV6-1 and TRBJ2-5; TRBD2 is a possible D gene (5 bases). The germline V gene encodes CDR1 MNHNS and CDR2 SASEGT. V shed 0 bases and J shed 7 bases, with 15 bases lying between them. CDR3 length: 15 residues. CDR3 loop: CASSEAGRGLGTQYF. Written as DNA, the CDR3 is TGTGCCAGCAGTGAAGCGGGTAGAGGGTTGGGGACCCAGTACTTC.

V gene TRBV28 combines with J gene TRBJ1-2; 8 bases map to TRBD1. This CDR3 spans 16 amino acids. Germline V gene lookup returns CDR1 MDHEN and CDR2 SYDVKM. V was clipped by 4 bases and J by 4 bases; unmatched bases: 11. CDR3 DNA: TGTGCCAGCAGTTCAGCGGACAGGGCCGGTGGCTATGGCTACACCTTC. Its translation: CASSSADRAGGYGYTF.

This sequence joins TRBV4-1 and TRBJ1-1, with 11 bases matching TRBD1. CDR1 is MGHRA and CDR2 is YSYEKL in the germline V gene. This CDR3 is 16 amino acids long. V gave up 4 bases and J gave up 1 base; unmatched junction bases: 5. CDR3 DNA: TGCGCCAGCAGCCCCCGGACAGGGGGCCCGAACACTGAAGCTTTCTTT. It encodes CASSPRTGGPNTEAFF.

The chain carries TRBV5-1 and TRBJ1-6; maybe TRBD1 (5 bases). Trimming removed 0 bases from V and 6 bases from J, with 13 bases in between. CDR3 length: 16 residues. CDR1 and CDR2 from the germline V gene are SGHRS and YFSETQ. CDR3 coding DNA: TGCGCCAGCAGCTTGGGATTCTCGGGGGTTAATTCACCCCTCCACTTT. This gives the protein CASSLGFSGVNSPLHF.

The chain couples TRBV4-1 to TRBJ2-2; TRBD1 agrees at 12 bases. Germline CDR1 and CDR2: MGHRA and YSYEKL. Trimming cost V 3 bases and J 7 bases; bases outside gene matches: 12. The CDR3 loop spans 18 amino acids. The CDR3: CASSQVAGTGGVIGELFF. As DNA, the CDR3 is TGCGCCAGCAGCCAGGTAGCCGGGACAGGGGGCGTGATCGGGGAGCTGTTTTTT.

The chain recombines TRBV28 with TRBJ1-3; no firm D call. CDR1 and CDR2 from the germline V gene are MDHEN and SYDVKM. V was clipped by 3 bases and J by 14 bases, with 20 bases between them. The CDR3 has 14 residues. The CDR3 here is CASSFRSTSSFVYF. CDR3 bases: TGTGCCAGCAGTTTTCGATCAACCTCCAGTTTTGTATATTTT.

V usage is TRBV2 and J usage is TRBJ1-2; possibly TRBD1 for D (6 bases). Per germline, CDR1 SNHLY and CDR2 FYNNEI. V lost 6 bases to trimming and J lost 1 base, with 12 bases between them. CDR3 length: 14 amino acids. CDR3 region: CASRGPQGNYGYTF. CDR3 nucleotide sequence: TGTGCCAGCAGGGGGCCACAGGGTAACTATGGCTACACCTTC.

CDR3 loop: CASRSHRDRGFDEQYF. CDR3 in DNA: TGTGCCAGCAGATCCCACCGGGACAGGGGGTTCGACGAGCAGTACTTC. The chain is built from TRBV28 and TRBJ2-7, with 11 bases that match TRBD1. V lost 6 bases, J lost 5 bases, and 12 bases stayed unmatched. Looked up from germline, CDR1 is MDHEN and CDR2 is SYDVKM. The CDR3 covers 16 residues. Based on the CDR3 plus reference TRBV28 and TRBJ2-7, the full variable domain is DVKVTQSSRYLVKRTGEKVFLECVQDMDHENMFWYRQDPGLGLRLIYFSYDVKMKEKGDIPEGYSVSREKKERFSLILESASTNQTSMYLCASRSHRDRGFDEQYFGPGTRLTVT.

The J gene is TRBJ1-1, the V gene TRBV13, with D perhaps TRBD1 (6 bases). This CDR3 comprises 13 residues. Trimming took 4 bases from V and 4 from J, leaving 10 bases between them. Germline loops: CDR1 PRHDT, CDR2 FYEKMQ (reference sequence). The DNA for the CDR3 is TGTGCCAGCAGCTCATACAGGGCCACTGAAGCTTTCTTT. Encoded protein: CASSSYRATEAFF.

The rearrangement links TRBV28 to TRBJ1-5, with 7 bases lining up with TRBD1. This CDR3 has 13 amino acids. Germline V gives CDR1 MDHEN, CDR2 SYDVKM. V shed 7 bases and J 5 bases; nucleotides not matched to a gene: 5. CDR3 sequence reads: CASNNRGYQPQHF. The DNA of the CDR3 is TGTGCCAGCAATAACAGGGGATATCAGCCCCAGCATTTT. Combining the CDR3 with reference TRBV28 and TRBJ1-5 gives the whole variable domain DVKVTQSSRYLVKRTGEKVFLECVQDMDHENMFWYRQDPGLGLRLIYFSYDVKMKEKGDIPEGYSVSREKKERFSLILESASTNQTSMYLCASNNRGYQPQHFGDGTRLSIL.

This rearrangement joins TRBV28 to TRBJ1-1, with D hard to call. The germline V gene has CDR1 MDHEN and CDR2 SYDVKM. The CDR3 runs to 13 residues. Deletions cut 4 bases from V and 2 bases from J, with 8 bases between. In DNA form, the CDR3 reads TGTGCCAGCAGTTCCGGGGTAAACACTGAAGCTTTCTTT. It encodes CASSSGVNTEAFF.

Details on this clone: One end of the junction fails to match germline, which may point to a read error. Other DNA variants within this sample encode the same CDR3. The gene calls are TRBV5-1 and TRBJ1-6, with D tentatively TRBD1 (5 bases). The germline V gene has CDR1 SGHRS and CDR2 YFSETQ. CDR3 size: 16 residues. Here the CDR3 DNA reads TGCGCCAGCAGCTTGCAGCAGGGCTCCTATAATTCACCCCTCCACTTC. The encoded protein is CASSLQQGSYNSPLHF. The variable domain in full, with the rest retrieved from reference TRBV5-1 and TRBJ1-6, is KAGVTQTPRYLIKTRGQQVTLSCSPISGHRSVSWYQQTPGQGLQFLFEYFSETQRNKGNFPGRFSGRQFSNSRSEMNVSTLELGDSALYLCASSLQQGSYNSPLHFGNGTRLTVT.

The rearrangement uses TRBV5-1 and TRBJ1-4; possible D gene TRBD1, 5 bases. The CDR3 is 14 residues long. Trimming shortened V by 2 bases and J by 7 bases, and 12 bases separated the two germline ends. Germline V gene sequence: CDR1 SGHRS, CDR2 YFSETQ. Here the CDR3 DNA reads TGCGCCAGCAGCTTTGAGAGGGGAGGTGAAAAACTGTTTTTT. Protein sequence: CASSFERGGEKLFF.

This clone is a singleton in its sample. V usage is TRBV5-1 and J usage is TRBJ2-7, with 11 bases aligning to TRBD1. There are 14 residues in the CDR3. The J segment lost 3 bases and the V segment lost 3 bases, leaving 2 bases of the junction unmatched. Per germline, CDR1 SGHRS and CDR2 YFSETQ. The CDR3 sequence is CASSSGTGGYEQYF. CDR3 DNA: TGCGCCAGCAGCTCCGGGACAGGGGGCTACGAGCAGTACTTC.

The chain joins TRBV25-1 to TRBJ1-2, with no clear D. Germline V gives CDR1 MGHDK, CDR2 SYGVNS. The CDR3 runs 12 residues. V lost 3 bases, J lost 5 bases, and 7 bases lay in between. In DNA form, the CDR3 reads TGTGCCAGCAGTGATCCTCCGTATGGCTACACCTTC. Its protein is CASSDPPYGYTF.

This clone has a handful of counts. This chain connects TRBV18 to TRBJ1-4, with a weak D call TRBD1 (6 bases). Between the trimmed V and J ends, which lost 6 bases and 8 bases, there was a span of 13 bases. Germline V gives CDR1 KGHSH, CDR2 LQKENI. The CDR3 covers 13 residues. CDR3 loop: CASSDSIREKLFF. In DNA form, the CDR3 reads TGTGCCAGCTCGGACAGTATTCGGGAAAAACTGTTTTTT. The entire variable domain, with the rest obtained from reference TRBV18 and TRBJ1-4, is as follows: NAGVMQNPRHLVRRRGQEARLRCSPMKGHSHVYWYRQLPEEGLKFMVYLQKENIIDESGMPKERFSAEFPKEGPSILRIQQVVRGDSAAYFCASSDSIREKLFFGSGTQLSVL.

There are a few counts of this clone. The chain's CDR3 is CASSQDGRDGLHF. CDR3 nucleotide sequence: TGTGCCAGCAGCCAAGATGGGCGGGACGGCTTGCATTTT. The J gene is TRBJ1-5, the V gene TRBV4-2; a possible D gene is TRBD1 (5 bases). This CDR3 comprises 13 residues. Per germline, CDR1 LGHNA and CDR2 YNFKEQ. Trimming removed 0 bases from V and 15 bases from J, with 15 bases in between.

Note on this clone: Other DNA sequences in the sample encode the same CDR3. The chain couples TRBV30 to TRBJ1-6; TRBD1 aligns across 7 bases. Losses at the gene ends were 4 bases for V and 7 bases for J; bases not matched to a gene: 7. Looked up from germline, CDR1 is GTSNPN and CDR2 is SVGIG (reference sequence). The CDR3 runs 14 residues. The CDR3: CAWTTGVENSPLHF. CDR3 sequence (DNA): TGTGCCTGGACTACAGGGGTTGAGAATTCACCCCTCCACTTT.

Points on this clone: A junction end diverges from the germline sequence, so it may reflect a read error. J is TRBJ2-6 and V is TRBV28; D unclear. The CDR3 covers 12 residues. Germline V gene sequence: CDR1 MDHEN, CDR2 SYDVKM. In DNA form, the CDR3 reads TGTGCCAGCAGATCTAGGCAGTCTTTTGCGTCTTTC. Its protein product is CASRSRQSFASF.

The CDR3 protein is CASYRDSSYNEQFF. The CDR3 nucleotides read TGTGCCAGCTACCGGGACAGCTCCTACAATGAGCAGTTCTTC. The rearrangement joins TRBV5-4 to TRBJ2-1; 7 bases are shared with TRBD1. Germline V gene lookup returns CDR1 SGHNT and CDR2 YYREEE (reference sequence). This CDR3 has 14 residues. Unmatched junction bases numbered 4, after V lost 7 bases and J lost 0 bases. The whole variable domain, filled in from reference TRBV5-4 and TRBJ2-1, reads ETGVTQSPTHLIKTRGQQVTLRCSSQSGHNTVSWYQQALGQGPQFIFQYYREEENGRGNFPPRFSGLQFPNYSSELNVNALELDDSALYLCASYRDSSYNEQFFGPGTRLTVL.

The chain couples TRBV7-6 to TRBJ1-1; D is perhaps TRBD1 (6 bases). The CDR3 is 13 amino acids. In germline, CDR1 is SGHVS, CDR2 FNYEAQ. V lost 1 base, J lost 7 bases, and 10 bases lay in between. The CDR3 nucleotides are TGTGCCAGCAGCTTAGATTTAGGGGGTGAAGCTTTCTTT. Protein: CASSLDLGGEAFF.

The CDR3 sequence is CASSYSPRASPLHF. CDR3 DNA sequence: TGTGCCAGCAGTTACTCTCCCAGGGCTTCACCCCTCCACTTT. The chain uses TRBV6-5 and TRBJ1-6; maybe TRBD1 (5 bases). The CDR3 loop spans 14 amino acids. The V end was cut by 0 bases, the J end by 9 bases, with 9 bases between. Germline lookup yields CDR1 MNHEY and CDR2 SVGAGI.

The chain joins TRBV5-8 to TRBJ2-2; possible D gene TRBD2, 6 bases. Looked up from germline, CDR1 is SGHTS and CDR2 is YDEGEE. Trimming stripped 0 bases from V and 5 bases from J, with 11 bases between. There are 15 residues in the CDR3. The CDR3 protein is CASSLARGWTGELFF. The CDR3 region has the DNA TGTGCCAGCAGCTTGGCTCGGGGGTGGACCGGGGAGCTGTTTTTT.

The rearrangement joins TRBV5-1 to TRBJ2-1; perhaps TRBD2 as D (6 bases). The ends were cut back, 2 bases at V and 9 bases at J, with 12 bases in the middle. CDR3 size: 13 residues. Germline CDR1 is SGHRS and CDR2 is YFSETQ. The CDR3 sequence: CASSFTGGSEQFF. DNA for the CDR3: TGCGCCAGCAGCTTCACCGGGGGAAGTGAGCAGTTCTTC.

The J gene is TRBJ2-2, the V gene TRBV6-4, with 11 bases identical to TRBD1. Germline V gene data show CDR1 as MRHNA and CDR2 as SNTAGT. With V trimmed by 4 bases and J by 6 bases, 10 bases remained unmatched. This CDR3 spans 17 amino acids. CDR3: CASSASRTGGDAGELFF. CDR3 coding DNA: TGTGCCAGCAGTGCTTCAAGGACAGGGGGCGACGCCGGGGAGCTGTTTTTT.

The count of this clone is one. The chain joins TRBV7-2 to TRBJ2-5; D might be TRBD2 (6 bases). This CDR3 is 12 amino acids long. V dropped 5 bases and J dropped 4 bases, with 8 bases sitting between them. Germline-derived CDR1 and CDR2 are SGHTA and FQGNSA. CDR3: CASSGGVETQYF. CDR3 bases: TGTGCCAGCAGCGGCGGGGTAGAGACCCAGTACTTC.

The V call is TRBV7-2, the J call TRBJ1-2; 9 nucleotides agree with TRBD1. Germline-derived CDR1 and CDR2 are SGHTA and FQGNSA. The ends lost 5 bases at V and 8 bases at J; junction bases unmatched: 12. CDR3 length: 15 residues. CDR3 sequence (DNA): TGTGCCAGCAGCAGAACCGGGACAGGGTACTGGGGCTACACCTTC. It translates to CASSRTGTGYWGYTF.

This clone was detected only a few times. The rearrangement joins TRBV5-8 to TRBJ1-1; a weak D match, TRBD1 (5 bases). The CDR3 is 14 residues long. Germline CDR1 and CDR2: SGHTS and YDEGEE. V was trimmed by 4 bases and J by 4 bases, leaving 14 bases between them. CDR3 nucleotides: TGTGCCAGCAGCGCTCCGGGGGAGGGCACTGAAGCTTTCTTT. This sequence encodes CASSAPGEGTEAFF.